This T cell receptor (beta chain) appears in the sequencing data of a study of shared clonotypes between healthy human individuals. Whole-study findings and limits: Sorted-subset samples were not fully sequenced, rarefaction indicated.

All the donors were Caucasian adults who lived in Nashville, Tennessee. The authors divided CD4+ cells into CD45RA+ naive and CD45RA-negative memory subsets. Assay used: immunoSEQ multiplex PCR; TCRdb lists only in-frame clones, some missing. This sample has 2 million or so clones, with 85% to 95% found just once. CDR3 size: 16 residues. Germline CDR1 is SGHNT and CDR2 is YYREEE (reference sequence). Deletions cut 4 bases from V and 1 base from J, with 15 bases between. For this clone: Its specificity is unknown.

The clonotype was recovered from a man in his late teens or twenties in good health. The V call is TRBV5-4, the J call TRBJ2-4; maybe TRBD2 (5 bases). Sequenced material: naive CD4+ T cells sorted from blood. Documented subset: CD45RA+ positively selected. CDR3 DNA: TGTGCCAGCAGCGACCCCGGGGATTGGGCCAAAAACATTCAGTACTTC. This sequence encodes CASSDPGDWAKNIQYF.